This T cell receptor beta chain derives from a study of breast tumors, draining lymph nodes, adjacent tissues. Trimming removed 2 bases at V and 5 bases at J, with 9 bases between. The V gene's germline CDR1 is MNHEY and CDR2 SVGEGT. CDR3 length: 13 amino acids. Breast cancer patients provided tissue from their axillary draining lymph nodes. This clonotype showed up just a few times. What it binds is not known. TCRdb passed the multiplex PCR reads through MiXCR, listing each CDR3 protein once. The sample shows around 290,000 distinct CDR3 sequences, under 35% of them seen only once. Study results and limitations: Data fit most tumor T cells coming from lymph node, expanding in tumor. That most tumor T cells come from lymph nodes remained unproven. Luminal-like breast cancer showed significantly greater tumor-nontumor repertoire similarity than basal-like breast cancer did. Tumor TCR diversity was below lymph nodes but above nontumor tissue.

The V and J genes are TRBV6-2 or TRBV6-3 and TRBJ1-2, with no clear D. Material: axillary lymph node tissue. This clonotype was obtained from a female donor with breast cancer. Some clones in this sample may be carry-over from other donors' samples. The CDR3: CASSYGVGYGYTF. In DNA form, the CDR3 reads TGTGCCAGCAGTTACGGCGTGGGGTATGGCTACACCTTC.